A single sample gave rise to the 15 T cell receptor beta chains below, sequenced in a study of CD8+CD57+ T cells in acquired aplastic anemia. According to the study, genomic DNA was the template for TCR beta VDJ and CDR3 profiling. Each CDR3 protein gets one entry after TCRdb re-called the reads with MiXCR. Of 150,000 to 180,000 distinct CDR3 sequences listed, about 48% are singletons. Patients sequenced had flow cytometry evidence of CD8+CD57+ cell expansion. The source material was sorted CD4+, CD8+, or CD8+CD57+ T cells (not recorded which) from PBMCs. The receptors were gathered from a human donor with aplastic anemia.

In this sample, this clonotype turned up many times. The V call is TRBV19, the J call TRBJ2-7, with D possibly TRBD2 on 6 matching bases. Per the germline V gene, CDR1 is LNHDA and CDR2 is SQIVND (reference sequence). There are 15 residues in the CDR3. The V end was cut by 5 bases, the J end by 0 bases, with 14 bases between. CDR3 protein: CASSPSALSSYEQYF. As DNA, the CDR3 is TGTGCCAGTAGTCCTAGCGCCCTTAGCTCCTACGAGCAGTACTTC.

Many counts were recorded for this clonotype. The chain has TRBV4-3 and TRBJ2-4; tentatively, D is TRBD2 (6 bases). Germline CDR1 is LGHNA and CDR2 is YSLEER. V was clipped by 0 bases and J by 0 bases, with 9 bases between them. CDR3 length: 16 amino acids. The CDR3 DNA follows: TGCGCCAGCAGCCAAGAAAGGGACTTAGCCAAAAACATTCAGTACTTC. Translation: CASSQERDLAKNIQYF.

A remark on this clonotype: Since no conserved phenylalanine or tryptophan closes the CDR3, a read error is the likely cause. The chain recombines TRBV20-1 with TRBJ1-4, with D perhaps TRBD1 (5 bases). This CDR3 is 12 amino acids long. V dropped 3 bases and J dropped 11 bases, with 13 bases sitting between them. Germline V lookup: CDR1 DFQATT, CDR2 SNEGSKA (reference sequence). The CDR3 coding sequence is TGCAGTGCTAGCACTATGACAGCTAAACTGTTTGTT. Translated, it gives CSASTMTAKLFV.

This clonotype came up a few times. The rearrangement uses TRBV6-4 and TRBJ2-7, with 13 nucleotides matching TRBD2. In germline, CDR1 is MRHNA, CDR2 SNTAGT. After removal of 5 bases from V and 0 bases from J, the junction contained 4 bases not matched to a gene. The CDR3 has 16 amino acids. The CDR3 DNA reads TGTGCCAGCAGTCGGACTAGCGGGGGCAGCTCCTACGAGCAGTACTTC. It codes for CASSRTSGGSSYEQYF.

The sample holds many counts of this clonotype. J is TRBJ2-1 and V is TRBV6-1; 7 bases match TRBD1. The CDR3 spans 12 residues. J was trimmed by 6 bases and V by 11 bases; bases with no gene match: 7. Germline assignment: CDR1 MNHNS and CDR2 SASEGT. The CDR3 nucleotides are TGTGCCCCTACGGCAGGGGGCAATGAGCAGTTCTTC. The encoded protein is CAPTAGGNEQFF.

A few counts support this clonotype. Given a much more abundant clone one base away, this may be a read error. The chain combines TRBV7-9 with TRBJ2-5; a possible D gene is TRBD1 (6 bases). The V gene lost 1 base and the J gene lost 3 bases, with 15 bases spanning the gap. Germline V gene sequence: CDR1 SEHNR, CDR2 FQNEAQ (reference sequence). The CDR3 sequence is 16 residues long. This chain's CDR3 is CASSLGPWTEKETQYF. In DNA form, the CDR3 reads TGTGCCAGCAGCTTAGGACCCTGGACAGAGAAAGAGACCCAGTACTTC.

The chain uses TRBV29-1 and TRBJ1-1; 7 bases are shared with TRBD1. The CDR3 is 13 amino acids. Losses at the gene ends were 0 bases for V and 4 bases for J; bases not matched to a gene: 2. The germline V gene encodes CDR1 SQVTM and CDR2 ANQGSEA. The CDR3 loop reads CSVEDHRGTEAFF. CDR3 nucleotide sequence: TGCAGCGTTGAAGATCACAGGGGCACTGAAGCTTTCTTT.

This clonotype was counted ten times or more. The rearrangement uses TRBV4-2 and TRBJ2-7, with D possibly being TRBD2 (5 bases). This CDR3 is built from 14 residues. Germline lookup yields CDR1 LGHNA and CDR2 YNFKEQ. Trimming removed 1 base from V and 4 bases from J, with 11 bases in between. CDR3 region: CASSQGASQYEQYF. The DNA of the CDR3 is TGTGCCAGCAGCCAAGGGGCTAGCCAATACGAGCAGTACTTC.

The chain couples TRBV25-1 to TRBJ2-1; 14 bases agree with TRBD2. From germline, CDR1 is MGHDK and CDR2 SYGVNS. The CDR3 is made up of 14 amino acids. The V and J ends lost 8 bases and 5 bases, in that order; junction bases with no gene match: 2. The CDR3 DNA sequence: TGTGCCAGCCGGACTAGCGGGGGGAACAATGAGCAGTTCTTC. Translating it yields CASRTSGGNNEQFF.

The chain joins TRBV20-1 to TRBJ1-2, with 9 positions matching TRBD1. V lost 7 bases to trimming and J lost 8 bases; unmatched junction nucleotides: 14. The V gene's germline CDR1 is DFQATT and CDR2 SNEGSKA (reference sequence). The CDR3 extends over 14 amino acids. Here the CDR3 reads CSVPLNRGRGGYTF. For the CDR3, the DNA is TGCAGTGTCCCCCTCAACAGGGGGCGCGGGGGCTACACCTTC.

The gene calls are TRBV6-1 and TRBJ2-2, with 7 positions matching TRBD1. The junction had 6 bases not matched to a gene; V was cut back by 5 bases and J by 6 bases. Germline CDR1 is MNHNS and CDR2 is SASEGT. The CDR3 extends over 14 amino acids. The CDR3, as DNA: TGTGCCAGCAGTAAGACAGGGACCGCCGGGGAGCTGTTTTTT. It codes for CASSKTGTAGELFF.

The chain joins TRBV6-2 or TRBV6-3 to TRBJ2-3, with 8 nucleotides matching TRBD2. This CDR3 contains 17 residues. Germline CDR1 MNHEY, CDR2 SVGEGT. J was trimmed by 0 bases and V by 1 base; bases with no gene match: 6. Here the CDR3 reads CASSYWRGVSSTDTQYF. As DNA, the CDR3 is TGTGCCAGCAGTTACTGGCGGGGGGTTTCTAGCACAGATACGCAGTATTTT.

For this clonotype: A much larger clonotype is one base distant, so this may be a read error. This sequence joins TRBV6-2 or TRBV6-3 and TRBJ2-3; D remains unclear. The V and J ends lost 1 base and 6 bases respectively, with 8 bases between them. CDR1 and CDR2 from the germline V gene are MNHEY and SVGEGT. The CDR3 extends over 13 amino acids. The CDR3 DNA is TGTGCCAGCAGTTACTTATCGCGGGATACGCAGTATTTT. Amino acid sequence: CASSYLSRDTQYF.

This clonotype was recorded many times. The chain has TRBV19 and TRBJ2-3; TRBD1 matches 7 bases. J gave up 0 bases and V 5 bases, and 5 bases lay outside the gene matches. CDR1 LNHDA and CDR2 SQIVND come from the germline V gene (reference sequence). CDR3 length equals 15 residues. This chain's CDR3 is CASSPGDSSTDTQYF. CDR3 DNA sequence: TGTGCCAGTAGTCCTGGGGACAGCAGCACAGATACGCAGTATTTT.

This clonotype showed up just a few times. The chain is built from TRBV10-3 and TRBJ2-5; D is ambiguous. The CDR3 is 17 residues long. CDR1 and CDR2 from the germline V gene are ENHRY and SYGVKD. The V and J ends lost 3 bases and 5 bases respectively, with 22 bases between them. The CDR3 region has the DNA TGTGCCATCAGTGATCCGGACCTAGTAGTCTCGAAGGAGACCCAGTACTTC. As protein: CAISDPDLVVSKETQYF.